What follows are 10 T cell receptor beta chains derived from one specimen sequenced in a study of T cell changes during pregnancy in multiple sclerosis. Assay used: immunoSEQ multiplex PCR; TCRdb lists only in-frame clones, some missing. The sample has around 85,000 clones; roughly nine tenths are singletons. Sequenced here: PBMCs, sampled in the first trimester of pregnancy. Receptors were obtained from a female donor in good health, serving as a control in a pregnancy study. Some clones in this sample may be carry-over from other donors' samples.

The chain couples TRBV7-2 to TRBJ2-4, with 10 bases aligning to TRBD2. V gave up 5 bases and J gave up 0 bases; unmatched junction bases: 4. This CDR3 has 16 residues. Germline CDR1 SGHTA, CDR2 FQGNSA. The CDR3 coding sequence is TGTGCCAGCAGCGAGGGACTAGCGTTAGCCAAAAACATTCAGTACTTC. Translating gives CASSEGLALAKNIQYF.

CDR3: CASSGGGSTDTQYF. In nucleotides, the CDR3 is TGTGCCAGCAGCGGTGGCGGAAGCACAGATACGCAGTATTTT. The rearrangement links TRBV9 to TRBJ2-3; D is unclear. Trimming shortened V by 3 bases and J by 0 bases, and 8 bases separated the two germline ends. This CDR3 is 14 amino acids long. In germline, CDR1 is SGDLS, CDR2 YYNGEE.

This clone appeared a few times. The chain joins TRBV7-8 to TRBJ2-4; 9 bases align to TRBD2. Germline V gene lookup returns CDR1 SGHVS and CDR2 FQNEAQ. The CDR3 spans 17 residues. The junction had 16 bases not matched to a gene; V was cut back by 5 bases and J by 8 bases. The CDR3 coding sequence is TGTGCCAGCAGCCCCCGGGTAGCGGGGGTTCCGAGGGACATTCAGTACTTC. Translation: CASSPRVAGVPRDIQYF.

This chain links TRBV7-9 with TRBJ1-2, with 10 bases fitting TRBD1. The CDR3 is 15 amino acids. The germline CDR1 and CDR2 sequences are SEHNR and FQNEAQ (reference sequence). V was clipped by 1 base and J by 4 bases; unmatched bases: 3. In DNA, the CDR3 is TGTGCCAGCAGCTTAGGGGGGACAGGGGTCTATGGCTACACCTTC. As protein: CASSLGGTGVYGYTF.

The table lists this clone with a few counts. The CDR3 DNA is TGTGCCAGCAGTCCAATCGGGAGTCCCAACACTGAAGCTTTCTTT. It yields the protein CASSPIGSPNTEAFF. This chain joins TRBV6-1 and TRBJ1-1, with D unresolved. This CDR3 region has 15 residues. V lost 5 bases and J lost 2, with 15 bases in between. Germline CDR1 MNHNS, CDR2 SASEGT.

The chain is built from TRBV4-1 and TRBJ1-5, with D perhaps matching TRBD1 (5 bases). Trimming stripped 6 bases from V and 4 bases from J, with 10 bases between. Germline V gives CDR1 MGHRA, CDR2 YSYEKL. The CDR3 has 13 amino acids. The CDR3, as DNA: TGCGCCAGCAGGCAGGGAATGAATCAGCCCCAGCATTTT. Residues: CASRQGMNQPQHF.

The CDR3, as DNA: TGTGCCAGCAGTTTATCGCTGGCCATCTACGAGCAGTACTTC. Protein: CASSLSLAIYEQYF. The chain uses TRBV27 and TRBJ2-7; D is ambiguous. This CDR3 contains 14 residues. The V and J ends lost 0 bases and 3 bases respectively, with 9 bases between them. Germline assignment: CDR1 MNHEY and CDR2 SMNVEV (reference sequence).

The rearrangement links TRBV5-6 to TRBJ2-6; no reliable D call. V was clipped by 4 bases and J by 1 base, with 6 bases between them. The germline gives CDR1 SGHDT, CDR2 YYEEEE. This CDR3 is 14 amino acids long. In DNA, the CDR3 is TGTGCCAGCAGCCTCTTATCTGGGGCCAACGTCCTGACTTTC. Amino acids: CASSLLSGANVLTF.

The rearrangement uses TRBV28 and TRBJ2-1; D might be TRBD1 (5 bases). Trimming cost V 6 bases and J 8 bases, with 14 bases left between them. The germline V gene has CDR1 MDHEN and CDR2 SYDVKM. The CDR3 contains 13 residues. The CDR3 region has the DNA TGTGCCAGCAGAGGGCCCCAGGGCTATGAGCAGTTCTTC. Its protein is CASRGPQGYEQFF.

The table lists this clone with a count of one. This rearrangement joins TRBV11-2 to TRBJ2-1; 8 bases agree with TRBD2. The V segment lost 2 bases and the J segment 4 bases; nucleotides outside the gene matches: 4. From germline, CDR1 is SGHAT and CDR2 FQNNGV. The CDR3 extends over 15 amino acids. The CDR3 DNA reads as TGTGCCAGCAGCTTAATAGCGGGAAGGTACAATGAGCAGTTCTTC. It yields the protein CASSLIAGRYNEQFF.